These T cell receptor beta chains were read from a single sample in a study of identical twins' blood T cells. TCRdb re-derived calls from the 5' RACE reads in MiXCR, one entry per CDR3 protein. The profile shows roughly 380,000 distinct CDR3 sequences, roughly 28% of them singletons. Material for sequencing was PBMCs. The receptors were sampled from a woman aged 18 to 55 in good health. CDR3s include the opening cysteine and the closing phenylalanine or tryptophan. Each record gives: J gene, V gene, clone size, D gene, CDR3 protein, CDR3 DNA. The D gene is left open where the match is weak. Part of the rows lack a size; the others show once, few, many or a class for expanded clones.

j_call: TRBJ1-2; v_call: TRBV20-1; clone_size: many; d_call: -; cdr3_aa: CSARDGEVSTGYTF; cdr3_nt: TGCAGTGCTAGAGATGGGGAAGTTTCGACTGGCTACACCTTC
j_call: TRBJ1-5; v_call: TRBV7-8; clone_size: -; d_call: -; cdr3_aa: CASSSYRVNQPQHF; cdr3_nt: TGTGCCAGCAGCTCTTACAGGGTGAATCAGCCCCAGCATTTT
j_call: TRBJ1-1; v_call: TRBV5-1; clone_size: -; d_call: -; cdr3_aa: CASSFSPDDTEAFF; cdr3_nt: TGCGCCAGCAGCTTTTCTCCGGATGACACTGAAGCTTTCTTT
j_call: TRBJ1-1; v_call: TRBV28; clone_size: few; d_call: -; cdr3_aa: CASSFLDSEAFF; cdr3_nt: TGTGCCAGCAGTTTCCTAGACAGTGAAGCTTTCTTT
j_call: TRBJ1-2; v_call: TRBV27; clone_size: few; d_call: -; cdr3_aa: CASSPLDGGRNYGYTF; cdr3_nt: TGTGCCAGCAGTCCTTTGGATGGGGGGCGGAACTATGGCTACACCTTC
j_call: TRBJ2-3; v_call: TRBV29-1; clone_size: few; d_call: -; cdr3_aa: CSVVLVENISTDTQYF; cdr3_nt: TGCAGCGTTGTTCTGGTGGAGAACATTAGCACAGATACGCAGTATTTT
j_call: TRBJ2-1; v_call: TRBV11-3; clone_size: few; d_call: -; cdr3_aa: CASSQGTINEQFF; cdr3_nt: TGTGCCAGCAGCCAAGGGACCATCAATGAGCAGTTCTTC
j_call: TRBJ1-3; v_call: TRBV13; clone_size: many; d_call: -; cdr3_aa: CASSLGRNTIYF; cdr3_nt: TGTGCCAGCAGCTTAGGGAGAAACACCATATATTTT
j_call: TRBJ1-4; v_call: TRBV19; clone_size: few; d_call: TRBD1; cdr3_aa: CASSLTRDRGHRTNEKLFF; cdr3_nt: TGTGCCAGTAGTTTAACCCGGGACAGGGGGCATCGGACTAATGAAAAACTGTTTTTT
j_call: TRBJ2-3; v_call: TRBV12-3/TRBV12-4; clone_size: few; d_call: TRBD2; cdr3_aa: CASSTSGTTDTQYF; cdr3_nt: TGTGCCAGCAGTACTAGCGGGACCACAGATACGCAGTATTTT